The source of this T cell receptor beta chain is a study of regulatory T cells in long-lasting Graves disease (dated by TCRdb to the early 2020s). Background for the entire study: In the newly diagnosed Graves' disease group, patients had been taking antithyroid drugs for less than 3 months. The study was registered as a clinical trial and conducted in China. Patients with persistent Graves' disease were compared with patients with newly diagnosed Graves' disease using TCR sequencing and RNA sequencing of peripheral blood. TCR sequencing covered 13 persistent and about 20 newly diagnosed Graves' disease patients, some 35 samples in total. Overall study results and their limits: A larger number of public clonotypes was shared among persistent patients (around 3,000) than among newly diagnosed patients (roughly 970). Only peripheral blood was studied, because thyroid tissue, the primary lesion, was inaccessible. Persistent disease showed preferential use of TRBV28, TRBJ1-2 and TRBJ2-5, whereas newly diagnosed disease favored TRBV20-1 and TRBJ2-1. Lower TCR Shannon entropy and fewer highly expanded clones were observed in persistent Graves' disease patients than in newly diagnosed patients, which suggested clonal expansion. The authors noted that the small sample size was a limitation that may lower accuracy. Only the TCR beta chain was sequenced and analyzed.

Library preparation used multiplex PCR. TCRdb names Illumina HiSeq 4000 as the instrument used. TCR beta libraries were built with iRepertoire HTBI primers and Arm-PCR amplification of CDR3 regions. PCR products were gel purified before sequencing. The original pipeline was this. Across samples, approximately 68 TRBV and roughly 13 TRBJ segments were identified and used for gene usage analysis of CDR3 amino acid clonotypes. COPE and FqMerger were used to merge the filtered high-quality paired reads into contigs. BLAST was used to align contigs to the IMGT TRBV, TRBD and TRBJ reference genes, and CDR3 was defined following IMGT. Any clonotype with a frequency above 0.1% was classified as a highly expanded clone. Shannon entropy was used to measure repertoire diversity, and the Gini coefficient was used to measure V-J evenness. A clonotype found in more than one individual was treated as public. The public reads were reanalyzed by TCRdb: fastp trimming at Q25, MiXCR alignment, in-frame beta chains only. Rows are unified per CDR3 protein, each entry keeping the most common DNA and genes. TCRdb assigned the V and J calls; the authors' analysis was not used. The sample table records about 530,000 distinct CDR3 sequences; roughly 16% of these occur just once. Roughly 25% of the sample comes from the top ten.

The CDR3 contains 14 residues, cysteine and phenylalanine counted. CDR3 DNA only is kept here, 42 bases in frame from base 1. The V end gives up 0 bases and the J end 3 bases, leaving 4 bases in the junction not matched to a gene. CDR1 and CDR2, per the germline V gene (reference sequence), are DFQATT and SNEGSKA. The meaning of the sample's time point label: newly diagnosed GD, antithyroid drugs for less than 3 months. For both TCR sequencing and RNA sequencing, RNA was extracted from PBMCs using TRIzol. Graves' disease was diagnosed according to American Thyroid Association guidelines. Patients for the study were recruited at an endocrinology department in Xi'an, China. Each patient gave 7 to 9.5 milliliters of peripheral blood, collected in an EDTA anticoagulant tube. Ficoll Paque Plus density gradient separation was used to isolate PBMCs, and no further T cell sorting was done. An Agilent 2100 Bioanalyzer and agarose gel were used to check RNA quality, while a NanoDrop 2000 measured RNA concentration.

This clonotype occurred a few times. Its antigen is not yet known. Nothing much larger sits one base from this clone, and base qualities are not available. This sample also appeared in a second study, on T cells in Graves' hyperthyroidism and ophthalmopathy. Drawing on the second study: Stable Graves' hyperthyroidism was defined as no progression to ophthalmopathy during 18 months of follow-up. Hyperthyroidism patients were newly diagnosed, had a disease duration of under 2 months, and were aged 18 to 65 years. Patients with uncontrolled infections, other autoimmune diseases, pregnancy or lactation were excluded. Diagnoses were based on clinical symptoms, serum thyroxine and TRAb, thyroid ultrasound and orbital computed tomography. For the first round of RT-PCR on the TCR CDR3, the HTBI primer set was used together with the Qiagen OneStep RT-PCR kit. Blood samples also contained most of the expanded thyroid clonotypes (frequency above 0.001), which suggests that blood repertoires may reflect thyroid immune responses. A model built on a 13 V-J signature distinguished ophthalmopathy from stable hyperthyroidism, reaching 85% to 90% sensitivity and 81% to 83% specificity in cross-validation and 80%/75% in testing. In validation, the model predicted progression to ophthalmopathy a median of approximately 6.3 months before onset, with 70% to 71% sensitivity and about 72% specificity. A discovery cohort of about a hundred patients, fewer than 50 with Graves' ophthalmopathy and 55 to 60 with stable Graves' hyperthyroidism, was used to find distinguishing TCR V-J signatures. An independent validation cohort of 18 to 20 hyperthyroidism patients and 17 patients who later progressed to ophthalmopathy tested prospective prediction of ophthalmopathy. The roughly 100 discovery patients were randomly split 7:3 into training and test sets. Thyroid tissue and blood T-cell repertoires from six Graves' hyperthyroidism patients were also compared in the study. Following sampling, methimazole starting at 30 mg daily was given to hyperthyroidism patients, and high-dose intravenous methylprednisolone was given to ophthalmopathy patients. A second multiplex PCR round built the libraries, followed by size selection and purification. Sequencing of the libraries was done on an Illumina HiSeq2000 using paired-end 100 bp reads. SOAPnuke was used to process the raw data, throwing out any read that contained adapters or uncalled bases, had a mean Phred below 15, or lacked an exact constant-primer or identifier match. COPE v1.2.5 was used to merge high-quality paired reads, and clonotypes were defined as unique nucleotide sequences. MiTCR v1.1 was used to align the clonotypes against IMGT TRBV, TRBD and TRBJ reference segments. Analysis was restricted to V-J combinations with a frequency above 0.0001, which covered roughly 99% of repertoires. The TCS score was defined as F50 (clonal expansion) divided by E x V (chaos), with BLOSUM62-based TCRdist calculated between CDR3 peptides within each V-J. Welch's t-statistics and random forest reduced around 550 V-J features to 10 to 15, which were used in a naive Bayes classifier (R e1071). No statistical method was used to fix the sample size in advance, and group allocation was not hidden from the investigators. The paper describes TCR Vbeta CDR3 sequencing of 120 to 150 peripheral blood samples, made up of some 40 ophthalmopathy patients, more than 70 hyperthyroidism patients and roughly 17 progressor patients.

The sequencing here drew on peripheral blood mononuclear cells (PBMCs), taken at new diagnosis, from a patient treated with antithyroid drugs. This TCR was recovered from a woman in her forties or fifties with Graves disease. Donor details come from another sample of the same person, matched by shared clones. Recombination connected TRBV20-1 to TRBJ1-1, and 7 junctional nucleotides match TRBD1. The encoded CDR3 is CSARDSRGDTEAFF. The bases are TGCAGTGCTAGAGATAGCAGGGGGGACACTGAAGCTTTCTTT.